The 2 T cell receptor beta chains below were found in one sample sequenced in a study of blood T cell repertoires in COVID-19. Using immunoSEQ multiplex PCR, the repertoire was profiled, and TCRdb retains in-frame clones only, with some absent. The repertoire has 150,000 to 200,000 clones, 90% of them found once; the top ten carry over 15%. Sequenced sample: peripheral blood. These receptors were obtained from a man in his sixties with active or convalescent COVID-19.

The chain has TRBV3-1 (or the pseudogene TRBV3-2) and TRBJ2-7, with 9 bases that match TRBD1. Germline assignment: CDR1 LGHDT and CDR2 YNNKEL (reference sequence). The CDR3 covers 17 residues. The V segment lost 0 bases and the J segment 0 bases; nucleotides outside the gene matches: 6. The CDR3 sequence: CASSQEGQGLSSYEQYF. As DNA, the CDR3 is TGTGCCAGCAGCCAAGAGGGACAGGGCCTGAGCTCCTACGAGCAGTACTTC.

The chain recombines TRBV12-1 with TRBJ1-5; TRBD1 is the table's D call and was not checked against the DNA. TRBV12-1 is designated a pseudogene. This CDR3 comprises 15 residues. CDR3 bases: TGTGCCAGCAACTCGACAGGGCTGGGCAATCAGCCCCAGCATTTT. Amino acids: CASNSTGLGNQPQHF.